Listed here is a single TCR beta chain. Its specificity is unknown. The data were taken from a study of HIV-infected patients and healthy controls. Study outcomes and limitations: HIV-associated CDR3 frequencies dropped significantly during therapy; CMV-associated ones, mostly rising, changed nonsignificantly.

Approximately 510 ng RNA was reverse transcribed with alpha and beta constant-region primers. Separate chain-specific third strand synthesis with multiplexing indices produced the alpha and beta libraries. TCRdb fed the 5' RACE reads into MiXCR, producing one record per CDR3 protein. The sample holds thousands of distinct CDR3 sequences; around 8.2% are singletons and the top ten take roughly 30%. The V end was cut by 4 bases, the J end by 0 bases, with 7 bases between. There are 14 residues in the CDR3. CDR1 and CDR2 (germline): SQVTM, ANQGSEA. Whole blood was used without fractionation, so all unsorted peripheral T cells were included.

The sequencing here drew on blood, taken before antiretroviral therapy. The chain has TRBV29-1 and TRBJ2-6; the D call may be TRBD1 or TRBD2 (5 bases each). This receptor was obtained from an adult with HIV infection. The donor label of this sample is uncertain. CDR3 residues: CSVGGSSGANVLTF. CDR3 in DNA: TGCAGCGTTGGGGGGAGCTCTGGGGCCAACGTCCTGACTTTC.